This T cell receptor beta chain derives from a study of T cells in women clearing cervical HPV infection. Profiled with immunoSEQ multiplex PCR; TCRdb holds only in-frame clones, not every one. Recorded for this sample: about 20,000 clones. The CDR3 runs 14 residues. V was trimmed by 1 base and J by 6 bases, leaving 12 bases between them. Germline V gene sequence: CDR1 LNHDA, CDR2 SQIVND (reference sequence). About this clone itself: The CDR3 extends 3 residues past the end of the read, so its final part is completed from the germline J gene.

The rearrangement links TRBV19 to TRBJ2-5; TRBD1 might be the D (6 bases). Input material: blood buffy coat. The receptor comes from a woman aged 18 to 69 with a cervical HPV16 infection that either progressed to CIN3+ or cleared (not recorded which). The CDR3 region is CASSIGAGVKTQYF. CDR3 DNA (partial): TGTGCCAGTAGTATAGGGGCAGGGGTAAAGACC.